The present T cell receptor (beta chain) was sequenced within a study of neurological immune-mediated disorders (dated 2019 in TCRdb). With respect to the entire study: Peripheral blood TCR-beta repertoires from patients with HTLV-I-associated myelopathy (HAM/TSP), patients with multiple sclerosis, and healthy controls were compared in the study using UMI-based sequencing. Of the 65 to 70 subjects in the cohort, about 14 were HAM/TSP patients, roughly 34 were multiple sclerosis patients, and around 20 were healthy controls. To precisely calculate how much the frequency of each individual clone varied, libraries were sequenced in technical triplicate. Longitudinal samples, technical triplicates and paired sorted CD4+ and CD8+ T-cell subsets, alongside PBMC samples, were included among the approximately 110 TCR-beta libraries. Findings and caveats that apply to the study as a whole: Across subjects, expanded clones never shared an identical CDR3 amino acid sequence, which suggests that the TCR-beta repertoires in every group were private. TCR clonal expansion was highest in HAM/TSP patients and lowest in MS patients, with MS patients falling below even healthy controls.

cDNA synthesis used template-switch 5'RACE with a primer carrying a 10-nucleotide random unique molecular identifier tagging each TCR transcript. Over 190 million TCR-beta sequences, covering 15-18 subjects, were produced in each sequencing run. Total RNA was extracted with the RNeasy kit. The KAPA Real-time Library Amplification kit was used to amplify TCR-beta VDJ regions with primers for the TCR constant region and the 5'RACE anchor. Sample indexes and Illumina adaptors were added in a first PCR, and a second PCR then increased library yield. After purification with Ampure beads, the TCR product of roughly 650 bp was size-selected on a 2% E-gel SizeSelection system. Before pooling, libraries had their quality checked on a Bioanalyzer, their concentration measured with Qubit, and their quantity determined with the Kapa Library Quantification kit. An Illumina HiSeq 2500 was used to sequence the libraries paired-end at 2 x 150 bp. To increase sequence diversity, about 25-31% phiX was spiked into each library pool. From the authors' description of their analysis: Quality-filtered reads were processed with the UMI-based MiGEC pipeline, which removed over 75% of raw TCR sequences during error correction. IMGT germline references were used for aligning VDJ genes, and each clonotype was defined as a unique CDR3 amino acid sequence together with its V-J genes. VDJtools evaluated clonal expansion, Shannon diversity and CDR3 relatedness (CalcPairwiseDistances, ClusterSamples); CLCbio workbench built phylogenetic trees. Clones with at least 8 unique UMIs were defined as expanded, with this threshold being based on coefficient-of-variation modelling across technical triplicates. TCRdb passed the public sequencing reads through fastp at Q25 and MiXCR, retaining productive beta sequences. Every CDR3 protein is listed once, alongside the most common genes and DNA of its rows. The authors' filters were not applied to this entry. This sample has roughly 25,000 distinct CDR3 sequences in its table, and over 10% of those were observed once. 4.5% to 5.5% of the sample goes to the ten largest clones.

The germline V end is reduced by 5 bases and the J end by 3 bases; junction bases left unmatched: 9. The CDR3 holds 16 amino acids from the cysteine to the phenylalanine. Of the read, only the CDR3 DNA is kept; its 48 bases are in frame from base 1. Via the germline V gene (reference sequence), CDR1 is MNHNY and CDR2 SVGAGI. The label giving this sample's time point can be read as: technical triplicate 1. Sorted-subset TCR libraries were prepared from around 1 million sorted CD4+ or CD8+ T cells. Peripheral blood underwent Ficoll-Hypaque density gradient centrifugation to isolate PBMCs, which were then cryopreserved in liquid nitrogen. The study also sequenced paired sorted CD4+ and CD8+ subsets from healthy controls, HAM/TSP patients and MS patients. As regards this clonotype: The target of this receptor is not known. No base qualities exist here, and no much larger clone lies one base off it.

The sequence joins TRBV6-6 to TRBJ2-7, with 11 bases matching TRBD1. The TCR was taken from a female donor with HTLV-1-associated myelopathy (HAM/TSP). Specimen: CD4+ T cells from blood. The CDR3 sequence is CASSAGTGGHHYEQYF. In nucleotides, the sequence is TGTGCCAGCAGTGCCGGGACAGGGGGTCATCACTACGAGCAGTACTTC.